These 16 T cell receptor beta chains were sequenced from one sample in a study of beta chain features in type 1 diabetes. Expressed TCRB transcripts were sequenced after all isolated RNA was converted to cDNA. The table came from immunoSEQ multiplex PCR; TCRdb's copy has only in-frame clones and leaves some out. Of about 340,000 clones in the sample, over 7% were seen once. These receptors lack a known antigen. Overall study results and limits: Shorter TCRB CDR3s, moderately but significantly so, marked every one of the four CD4+ subsets in Type 1 diabetes patients.

Sequencing input: central memory CD4+ T cells from blood. The origin of the receptors is a man aged 25 to 40 with type 1 diabetes.

The V call is TRBV9, the J call TRBJ2-7, with D maybe TRBD2 (5 bases). V was pared by 4 bases and J by 12 bases, with 14 bases between. Germline V gives CDR1 SGDLS, CDR2 YYNGEE. The CDR3 contains 11 residues. CDR3 coding DNA: TGTGCCAGCAGCTACGACCAGGACTCGTACTTC. It translates to CASSYDQDSYF.

The genes are TRBV6-5 and TRBJ1-4; 7 positions match TRBD1. The CDR3 totals 14 residues. Germline CDR1 and CDR2: MNHEY and SVGAGI. With V trimmed by 6 bases and J by 10 bases, 11 bases remained unmatched. This CDR3 is CASSPDRVSGKLFF. The CDR3 coding sequence is TGTGCCAGCAGCCCCGACAGGGTCTCTGGAAAACTGTTTTTT.

The chain carries TRBV9 and TRBJ1-2; D may be TRBD1 (6 bases). This CDR3 region has 14 residues. Trimming left V 0 bases short and J 4 bases short, with 10 bases between. Germline loops: CDR1 SGDLS, CDR2 YYNGEE. CDR3 residues: CASSVAQGGYGYTF. In DNA form, the CDR3 reads TGTGCCAGCAGCGTAGCACAGGGTGGCTATGGCTACACCTTC. The variable domain in full, with the rest retrieved from reference TRBV9 and TRBJ1-2, is DSGVTQTPKHLITATGQRVTLRCSPRSGDLSVYWYQQSLDQGLQFLIQYYNGEERAKGNILERFSAQQFPDLHSELNLSSLELGDSALYFCASSVAQGGYGYTFGSGTRLTVV.

The chain has TRBV28 and TRBJ2-5, with TRBD2 matching 12 bases. The CDR3 contains 15 residues. V lost 7 bases to trimming and J lost 3 bases; unmatched junction nucleotides: 6. Per the germline V gene, CDR1 is MDHEN and CDR2 is SYDVKM. The CDR3 nucleotides read TGTGCCAGCACGAGACTAGCGGGGGAGAAAGAGACCCAGTACTTC. It codes for CASTRLAGEKETQYF.

This clone came up a few times. The V gene is TRBV7-2, the J gene TRBJ2-4; D may correspond to TRBD1 or TRBD2 (5 bases each). The CDR3 has 16 residues. V was clipped by 5 bases and J by 0 bases, with 14 bases between them. Germline lookup yields CDR1 SGHTA and CDR2 FQGNSA. The CDR3 DNA is TGTGCCAGCAGCGCATGGGACCGATTAGCCAAAAACATTCAGTACTTC. Protein sequence: CASSAWDRLAKNIQYF. The complete variable domain, with remaining parts taken from reference TRBV7-2 and TRBJ2-4, reads GAGVSQSPSNKVTEKGKDVELRCDPISGHTALYWYRQSLGQGLEFLIYFQGNSAPDKSGLPSDRFSAERTGGSVSTLTIQRTQQEDSAVYLCASSAWDRLAKNIQYFGAGTRLSVL.

On this clone: Given a much more abundant clone one base away, this may be a read error. The chain joins TRBV11-2 to TRBJ2-3; D is unclear. The germline gives CDR1 SGHAT, CDR2 FQNNGV. The CDR3 contains 13 residues. V dropped 1 base and J dropped 3 bases, with 5 bases sitting between them. The CDR3 bases are TGTGCCAGCAGCTTAGCCGGGACAGATACGCAGTATTTT. Its translation: CASSLAGTDTQYF.

Only a few counts were recorded for this clone. This sequence joins TRBV5-6 and TRBJ2-1; possible D gene TRBD1, 5 bases. This CDR3 has 12 amino acids. CDR1 and CDR2 from the germline V gene are SGHDT and YYEEEE. Between the trimmed V and J ends, which lost 1 base and 9 bases, there was a span of 8 bases. The CDR3 here is CASSLRGIEQFF. DNA for the CDR3: TGTGCCAGCAGCTTGAGGGGAATTGAGCAGTTCTTC.

Turning to this clone: A much larger clone is a single base away; this may be a read error. V gene TRBV7-2 combines with J gene TRBJ2-7, with unresolved D. V dropped 8 bases and J dropped 5 bases, with 1 base sitting between them. CDR1 and CDR2 (germline): SGHTA, FQGNSA. The CDR3 spans 8 residues. The CDR3 DNA sequence: TGTGCCAGCCACGAGCAGTACTTC. Amino acid sequence: CASHEQYF.

This clone was seen only a few times. The rearrangement uses TRBV10-3 and TRBJ2-1, with TRBD1 matching over 7 bases. CDR1 and CDR2 (germline): ENHRY, SYGVKD. V was pared by 6 bases and J by 5 bases, with 7 bases of the junction left unmatched. The CDR3 spans 14 residues. This chain's CDR3 is CAIRPGQRDNEQFF. CDR3 DNA: TGTGCCATCAGACCGGGACAGAGGGACAATGAGCAGTTCTTC.

This clone showed up just a few times. The chain uses TRBV30 and TRBJ1-5, with TRBD1 matching over 8 bases. Losses at the gene ends were 3 bases for V and 2 bases for J; bases not matched to a gene: 12. The CDR3 is 17 amino acids. Germline-derived CDR1 and CDR2 are GTSNPN and SVGIG (reference sequence). CDR3 protein: CAWRVPGGTGGNQPQHF. Written as DNA, the CDR3 is TGTGCCTGGAGAGTGCCAGGGGGCACAGGTGGCAATCAGCCCCAGCATTTT. The variable domain in full, completed from reference TRBV30 and TRBJ1-5, reads SQTIHQWPATLVQPVGSPLSLECTVEGTSNPNLYWYRQAAGRGLQLLFYSVGIGQISSEVPQNLSASRPQDRQFILSSKKLLLSDSGFYLCAWRVPGGTGGNQPQHFGDGTRLSIL.

The count of this clone is one. The chain carries TRBV5-1 and TRBJ2-5; D is perhaps TRBD2 (6 bases). Germline CDR1 reads SGHRS; CDR2 reads YFSETQ. Trimming shortened V by 4 bases and J by 0 bases, and 16 bases separated the two germline ends. The CDR3 is made up of 16 amino acids. CDR3 DNA: TGCGCCAGCAGCCCGCTCTTGGGACTGTACCAAGAGACCCAGTACTTC. This codes for CASSPLLGLYQETQYF.

Only a few counts were recorded for this clone. This chain connects TRBV5-1 to TRBJ2-1; 14 positions match TRBD2. The CDR3 has 17 amino acids. Looked up from germline, CDR1 is SGHRS and CDR2 is YFSETQ. The junction had 6 bases not matched to a gene; V was cut back by 3 bases and J by 4 bases. CDR3 amino acids: CASSSRLAGGPYNEQFF. The DNA of the CDR3 is TGCGCCAGCAGCTCCCGACTAGCGGGGGGGCCGTACAATGAGCAGTTCTTC.

This clone has just a few counts. The rearrangement uses TRBV19 and TRBJ1-5, with D possibly being TRBD1 (6 bases). Trimming took off 4 bases at V and 0 bases at J, with 16 bases between the two ends. The germline CDR1 and CDR2 sequences are LNHDA and SQIVND (reference sequence). CDR3 size: 17 residues. CDR3 nucleotides: TGTGCCAGTAGTAACTCGGGGGCCACGTTTAGCAATCAGCCCCAGCATTTT. Protein sequence: CASSNSGATFSNQPQHF.

This chain uses TRBV6-6 with TRBJ1-2; D perhaps matches TRBD1 (6 bases). Per germline, CDR1 MNHNY and CDR2 SVGAGI (reference sequence). This CDR3 is 14 amino acids long. The ends were cut back, 5 bases at V and 6 bases at J, with 16 bases in the middle. CDR3 in DNA: TGTGCCAGCAGTATAACAGGGAAATGGAATGGCTACACCTTC. The encoded protein is CASSITGKWNGYTF.

This chain uses TRBV6-6 with TRBJ2-3; 11 bases agree with TRBD2. Germline CDR1 reads MNHNY; CDR2 reads SVGAGI (reference sequence). Trimming removed 6 bases from V and 5 bases from J; junction bases left unmatched: 7. The CDR3 has 15 amino acids. CDR3 region: CASRSLAGGGDTQYF. CDR3 DNA sequence: TGTGCCAGCAGGAGTCTAGCGGGGGGCGGAGATACGCAGTATTTT.

This clone was detected only a few times. V usage is TRBV5-1 and J usage is TRBJ2-2; TRBD2 is a possible D gene (5 bases). The CDR3 covers 15 residues. With 6 bases removed from V and 2 bases from J, the gap between germline ends came to 14 bases. Germline CDR1 reads SGHRS; CDR2 reads YFSETQ. This chain's CDR3 is CASTVRGSNTGELFF. The DNA for the CDR3 is TGCGCCAGCACCGTCCGGGGATCCAACACCGGGGAGCTGTTTTTT.